This TCR beta chain was found in a study of T cells after posttransplantation cyclophosphamide. Study-wide results and limits: After PTCy, TRB diversity resembled that of CNI/methotrexate controls.

Comment on this clone: Antigen specificity is unknown.

This CDR3 has 14 residues. The ends were cut back, 8 bases at V and 3 bases at J, with 15 bases in the middle. Per germline, CDR1 SGHVS and CDR2 FQNEAQ. The protocol was immunoSEQ multiplex PCR, while the TCRdb copy is restricted to in-frame clones and leaves out a portion. The table has 21,000 or so clones, nearly 99% seen once. Sample: naive CD8+ T cells sorted from PBMCs. The genes are TRBV7-8 and TRBJ2-3; D is perhaps TRBD2 (7 bases). The source is a man between 35 and 55 years old in good health, CMV-negative, and a related stem cell transplant donor. CDR3 residues: CASVPGGATDTQYF. The DNA of the CDR3 is TGTGCCAGCGTCCCTGGGGGGGCGACAGATACGCAGTATTTT.